A single sample is the source of the 21 T cell receptor beta chains below, sequenced in a study of blood T cell repertoires in COVID-19 (TCRdb year 2020). Library method: the immunoSEQ multiplex PCR assay. Here the immuneACCESS table is served through TCRdb, limited to in-frame sequences with V and J called. Missing clones are a known gap in these copies; in checked studies unresolved V genes cover under half, and the rest lacks a known reason. This sample lists about 110,000 clones; nearly 85% were detected once. Of the sample, 6.6% falls within the top ten clones. The material sequenced was peripheral blood. The receptors come from a woman in her forties or fifties with acute or convalescent COVID-19.

This chain joins TRBV27 and TRBJ1-1, with D uncertain. The CDR3 has 12 residues. Trimming stripped 6 bases from V and 8 bases from J, with 13 bases between. Germline assignment: CDR1 MNHEY and CDR2 SMNVEV (reference sequence). This CDR3 reads CASSTASGEAFF. CDR3 nucleotide sequence: TGTGCCAGCAGCACCGCCAGCGGGGAAGCTTTCTTT.

The genes are TRBV19 and TRBJ2-7; 7 nucleotides align to TRBD1. Germline V gene data show CDR1 as LNHDA and CDR2 as SQIVND (reference sequence). The CDR3 has 16 amino acids. Trimming at V came to 7 bases and at J to 1 base, leaving 13 bases not matched to a gene. The chain's CDR3 is CASIERGQRWSYEQYF. In nucleotides, the CDR3 is TGTGCCAGTATTGAAAGGGGACAGAGGTGGTCCTACGAGCAGTACTTC.

The chain carries TRBV6-6 and TRBJ1-6, with 9 bases matching TRBD1. The junction had 8 bases not matched to a gene; V was cut back by 2 bases and J by 9 bases. The germline gives CDR1 MNHNY, CDR2 SVGAGI (reference sequence). The CDR3 spans 16 residues. CDR3 amino acids: CASSYLTGTGTSPLHF. As DNA, the CDR3 is TGTGCCAGCAGTTACCTGACCGGGACAGGGACTTCACCCCTCCACTTT.

This clone was counted a few times. This chain links TRBV5-8 with TRBJ2-5, with D perhaps TRBD1 (5 bases). Between the trimmed V and J ends, which lost 0 bases and 2 bases, there was a span of 8 bases. In germline, CDR1 is SGHTS, CDR2 YDEGEE. There are 14 residues in the CDR3. CDR3 coding DNA: TGTGCCAGCAGCTTGGTCAGGGTTCAAGAGACCCAGTACTTC. Translating it yields CASSLVRVQETQYF. Drawing the rest from reference TRBV5-8 and TRBJ2-5, the complete variable domain is EAGVTQSPTHLIKTRGQQATLRCSPISGHTSVYWYQQALGLGLQFLLWYDEGEERNRGNFPPRFSGRQFPNYSSELNVNALELEDSALYLCASSLVRVQETQYFGPGTRLLVL.

This rearrangement joins TRBV5-1 to TRBJ2-1, with 7 positions matching TRBD2. V was clipped by 3 bases and J by 5 bases; unmatched bases: 2. The CDR3 consists of 13 residues. Germline loops: CDR1 SGHRS, CDR2 YFSETQ. The CDR3 loop is CASSWGTNNEQFF. CDR3 nucleotide sequence: TGCGCCAGCAGCTGGGGGACTAACAATGAGCAGTTCTTC.

This clone was counted a few times. The CDR3 bases are TGTGCCAGCAGTTTGGCGGGCGCCGGGGAGCTGTTTTTT. It specifies CASSLAGAGELFF. J is TRBJ2-2 and V is TRBV6-5; a weak D match, TRBD2 (5 bases). CDR1 MNHEY and CDR2 SVGAGI come from the germline V gene. There are 13 residues in the CDR3. V was clipped by 4 bases and J by 6 bases, with 9 bases between them.

This clone was seen once. This chain links TRBV9 with TRBJ1-6; 10 bases fit TRBD1. Germline V CDR1 and CDR2: SGDLS, YYNGEE. CDR3 length equals 13 residues. Trimming at V came to 4 bases and at J to 14 bases, leaving 6 bases not matched to a gene. Here the CDR3 reads CASSSTGQGTLHF. In DNA, the CDR3 is TGTGCCAGCAGCTCCACGGGACAGGGGACCCTCCACTTT.

The count of this clone is one. This chain joins TRBV30 and TRBJ2-1; D may be TRBD2 (7 bases). Trimming took 0 bases from V and 4 from J, leaving 25 bases between them. CDR3 length equals 19 residues. From germline, CDR1 is GTSNPN and CDR2 SVGIG (reference sequence). The CDR3 loop is CAWSVMDLGGGIGYNEQFF. CDR3 DNA: TGTGCCTGGAGTGTAATGGACCTGGGGGGGGGCATTGGTTACAATGAGCAGTTCTTC.

This chain joins TRBV19 and TRBJ1-1, with D unresolved. The CDR3 covers 15 residues. Germline CDR1 reads LNHDA; CDR2 reads SQIVND (reference sequence). Deletions cut 10 bases from V and 0 bases from J, with 18 bases between. In DNA, the CDR3 is TGTGCCACCACGGACCGAGGGCGTTTGAACACTGAAGCTTTCTTT. This encodes CATTDRGRLNTEAFF.

V usage is TRBV9 and J usage is TRBJ1-2, with 7 bases aligning to TRBD1. The CDR3 consists of 15 residues. The germline V gene encodes CDR1 SGDLS and CDR2 YYNGEE. V was clipped by 4 bases and J by 0 bases; unmatched bases: 6. CDR3 protein: CASSYDRAANYGYTF. CDR3 nucleotides: TGTGCCAGCAGCTACGACAGGGCAGCTAACTATGGCTACACCTTC. Full variable domain (missing parts from reference TRBV9 and TRBJ1-2): DSGVTQTPKHLITATGQRVTLRCSPRSGDLSVYWYQQSLDQGLQFLIQYYNGEERAKGNILERFSAQQFPDLHSELNLSSLELGDSALYFCASSYDRAANYGYTFGSGTRLTVV.

Only a few counts were recorded for this clone. The CDR3 sequence is CASSLGTSGGDNQETQYF. The CDR3 nucleotides are TGTGCCAGCAGCTTAGGGACTAGCGGGGGGGATAACCAAGAGACCCAGTACTTC. This chain uses TRBV5-8 with TRBJ2-5; 16 bases agree with TRBD2. Germline-derived CDR1 and CDR2 are SGHTS and YDEGEE. V lost 2 bases to trimming and J lost 0 bases; unmatched junction nucleotides: 4. CDR3 length equals 18 residues.

V is TRBV11-2 and J is TRBJ2-5; D unclear. V was shortened by 5 bases and J by 4 bases, with 5 bases between the two germline ends. This CDR3 is built from 11 residues. Germline CDR1 reads SGHAT; CDR2 reads FQNNGV. CDR3 nucleotide sequence: TGTGCCAGCAGCCTCCGAGAGACCCAGTACTTC. Protein product: CASSLRETQYF.

The rearrangement joins TRBV30 to TRBJ1-6; 7 positions agree with TRBD1. Germline V gene sequence: CDR1 GTSNPN, CDR2 SVGIG (reference sequence). V lost 8 bases and J lost 14; bases outside the gene matches: 21. This CDR3 region has 15 residues. Here the CDR3 DNA reads TGTGCCGGATATATACAGGGGAGAAGAAGGAAGGCCCTCCACTTT. Its translation: CAGYIQGRRRKALHF.

DNA of the CDR3: TGCGCCAGCAGGGACAGCTTCTCTGGAAACACCATATATTTT. It codes for CASRDSFSGNTIYF. V gene TRBV5-1 combines with J gene TRBJ1-3; possibly TRBD1 for D (6 bases). Trimming pared 5 bases from V and 0 bases from J, leaving 9 bases between. CDR3 length equals 14 residues. CDR1 and CDR2 from the germline V gene are SGHRS and YFSETQ.

V usage is TRBV5-1 and J usage is TRBJ2-3, with D perhaps TRBD1 (7 bases). Trimming removed 0 bases at V and 4 bases at J, with 15 bases between. The CDR3 runs 16 residues. Germline V gene lookup returns CDR1 SGHRS and CDR2 YFSETQ. CDR3 coding DNA: TGCGCCAGCAGCTTGGGTCAGGGGGGTATCGCAGATACGCAGTATTTT. The encoded protein is CASSLGQGGIADTQYF.

The chain combines TRBV19 with TRBJ1-2; TRBD1 agrees at 7 bases. The CDR3 has 15 amino acids. Germline V CDR1 and CDR2: LNHDA, SQIVND (reference sequence). Trimming cost V 2 bases and J 4 bases; bases outside gene matches: 7. The CDR3 DNA sequence: TGTGCCAGTAGTATACTAGCACAGGGGATCTATGGCTACACCTTC. Amino acids: CASSILAQGIYGYTF.

The chain links TRBV4-2 to TRBJ1-3, with 7 nucleotides matching TRBD1. This CDR3 is 16 amino acids long. CDR1 LGHNA and CDR2 YNFKEQ come from the germline V gene. V gave up 2 bases and J gave up 2 bases; unmatched junction bases: 6. The DNA of the CDR3 is TGTGCCAGCAGCCAACGACAGGGCGCCGCTGGAAACACCATATATTTT. This gives the protein CASSQRQGAAGNTIYF.

The count of this clone is one. This chain uses TRBV3-1 (or the pseudogene TRBV3-2) with TRBJ1-3, with D unresolved. Trimming took off 0 bases at V and 0 bases at J, with 12 bases between the two ends. This CDR3 is built from 17 residues. Germline V gene sequence: CDR1 LGHDT, CDR2 YNNKEL (reference sequence). The CDR3 DNA reads TGTGCCAGCAGCCAAGATTCACGCAAGCTCTCTGGAAACACCATATATTTT. This gives the protein CASSQDSRKLSGNTIYF.

This clone was recorded only once. V gene TRBV9 combines with J gene TRBJ2-4; weak D call: TRBD1 (5 bases). CDR1 and CDR2 (germline): SGDLS, YYNGEE. With 0 bases removed from V and 0 bases from J, the gap between germline ends came to 13 bases. The CDR3 loop spans 17 amino acids. Here the CDR3 DNA reads TGTGCCAGCAGCGTAGGGGCAGGGTCAAAAGCCAAAAACATTCAGTACTTC. It is translated as CASSVGAGSKAKNIQYF.

J is TRBJ1-1 and V is TRBV10-3; 7 positions agree with TRBD1. After removal of 10 bases from V and 1 base from J, the junction contained 3 bases not matched to a gene. The CDR3 contains 12 residues. Looked up from germline, CDR1 is ENHRY and CDR2 is SYGVKD. Written as DNA, the CDR3 is TGTGCCACTAACAGGGGGAACACTGAAGCTTTCTTT. Its translation: CATNRGNTEAFF.

The chain employs TRBV5-1 and TRBJ1-1; D call uncertain. The CDR3 totals 14 residues. The V end was cut by 0 bases, the J end by 4 bases, with 10 bases between. Germline lookup yields CDR1 SGHRS and CDR2 YFSETQ. The CDR3 region has the DNA TGCGCCAGCAGCTTGGAAACCGGGGTCACTGAAGCTTTCTTT. Translation gives CASSLETGVTEAFF.